This is a list of T cell receptor beta chains from one sample in a study of shared clonotypes between healthy human individuals. Method: immunoSEQ multiplex PCR; TCRdb's copy keeps in-frame clones and lacks some. The data show 2 million to 2.5 million clones, roughly 91% seen once. The sample consisted of naive CD8+ T cells from PBMCs. The receptor set was obtained from a man between 18 and 35 years old in good health. Some clones in this sample may be carry-over from other donors' samples. The CDR3 runs from the conserved cysteine through the conserved F or W. Each record gives: V gene, J gene, D gene, clone size, CDR3 protein, CDR3 DNA. D genes are given only for firm matches. Rows give clone size only sometimes, using once, few, many, or a class for an expanded clone.

V: TRBV19
J: TRBJ2-5
D: TRBD1
size: .
CDR3: CASSTDRDETQYF
DNA: TGTGCCAGTAGTACCGACAGGGACGAGACCCAGTACTTC

V: TRBV28
J: TRBJ2-2
D: .
size: once
CDR3: CASSPPDSHTGELFF
DNA: TGTGCCAGCAGCCCACCTGACAGTCACACCGGGGAGCTGTTTTTT

V: TRBV27
J: TRBJ1-5
D: .
size: .
CDR3: CASKIGGSNQPQHF
DNA: TGTGCCAGCAAAATCGGGGGAAGCAATCAGCCCCAGCATTTT

V: TRBV27
J: TRBJ2-7
D: TRBD1
size: .
CDR3: CASSPNRGLRNEQYF
DNA: TGTGCCAGCAGTCCAAACAGGGGCCTACGGAACGAGCAGTACTTC

V: TRBV5-1
J: TRBJ2-3
D: .
size: once
CDR3: CASSLALGSETDTQYF
DNA: TGCGCCAGCAGCTTGGCCCTGGGGAGTGAGACAGATACGCAGTATTTT

V: TRBV27
J: TRBJ2-2
D: TRBD1
size: .
CDR3: CASSPTGVGELFF
DNA: TGTGCCAGCAGTCCAACAGGGGTCGGGGAGCTGTTTTTT

V: TRBV6-6
J: TRBJ1-1
D: TRBD1
size: .
CDR3: CASHQGVTEAFF
DNA: TGTGCCAGCCATCAGGGGGTCACTGAAGCTTTCTTT

V: TRBV7-9
J: TRBJ2-7
D: .
size: .
CDR3: CASSLSGAYEQYF
DNA: TGTGCCAGCAGCTTATCGGGGGCCTACGAGCAGTACTTC

V: TRBV27
J: TRBJ1-1
D: .
size: .
CDR3: CASSSWRGNTEAFF
DNA: TGTGCCAGCAGTTCTTGGAGGGGGAACACTGAAGCTTTCTTT

V: TRBV6-1
J: TRBJ2-7
D: TRBD2
size: .
CDR3: CASSGQGLGLASKRYEQYF
DNA: TGTGCCAGCAGTGGACAGGGTCTGGGACTAGCGTCGAAAAGGTACGAGCAGTACTTC

V: TRBV15
J: TRBJ2-5
D: .
size: .
CDR3: CATSREGTGLQETQYF
DNA: TGTGCCACCAGCAGAGAAGGAACAGGGCTGCAAGAGACCCAGTACTTC

V: TRBV13
J: TRBJ2-2
D: .
size: .
CDR3: CASSLGTGAFHGELFF
DNA: TGTGCCAGCAGCTTAGGCACGGGGGCTTTTCACGGGGAGCTGTTTTTT

V: TRBV19
J: TRBJ2-3
D: .
size: .
CDR3: CASIDRETSTDTQYF
DNA: TGTGCCAGTATTGATCGGGAGACTAGCACAGATACGCAGTATTTT

V: TRBV7-9
J: TRBJ2-7
D: .
size: .
CDR3: CASSPGELGGYEQYF
DNA: TGTGCCAGCAGCCCGGGGGAGTTGGGCGGTTACGAGCAGTACTTC

V: TRBV19
J: TRBJ1-1
D: .
size: .
CDR3: CASSWGAGTNTEAFF
DNA: TGTGCCAGTAGTTGGGGGGCAGGGACGAACACTGAAGCTTTCTTT

V: TRBV9
J: TRBJ1-3
D: .
size: .
CDR3: CASRPGAGNTIYF
DNA: TGTGCCAGCCGGCCGGGGGCTGGAAACACCATATATTTT